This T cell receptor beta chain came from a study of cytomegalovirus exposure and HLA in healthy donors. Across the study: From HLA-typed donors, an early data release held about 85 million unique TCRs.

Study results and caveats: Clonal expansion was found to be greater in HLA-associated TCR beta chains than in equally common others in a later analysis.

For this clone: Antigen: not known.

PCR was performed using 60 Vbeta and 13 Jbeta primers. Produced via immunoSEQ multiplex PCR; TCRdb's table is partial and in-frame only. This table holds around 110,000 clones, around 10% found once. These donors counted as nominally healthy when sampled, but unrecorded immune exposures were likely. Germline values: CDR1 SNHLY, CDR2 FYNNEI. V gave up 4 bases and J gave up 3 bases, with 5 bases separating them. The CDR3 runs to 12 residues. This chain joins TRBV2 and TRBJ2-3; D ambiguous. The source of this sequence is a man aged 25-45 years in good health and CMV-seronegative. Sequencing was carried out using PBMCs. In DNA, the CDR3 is TGTGCCAGCAGTGCCCGGACAGATACGCAGTATTTT. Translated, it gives CASSARTDTQYF. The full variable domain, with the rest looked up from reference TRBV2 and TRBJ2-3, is EPEVTQTPSHQVTQMGQEVILRCVPISNHLYFYWYRQILGQKVEFLVSFYNNEISEKSEIFDDQFSVERPDGSNFTLKIRSTKLEDSAMYFCASSARTDTQYFGPGTRLTVL.